These T cell receptor beta chains were read from a single sample in a study of shared clonotypes between healthy human individuals. Here immunoSEQ multiplex PCR was the method, and the copy in TCRdb shows in-frame clones only, minus some. There are a few million clones in the sample; just under 95% occur only once, and about 0.36% lies in the top ten. Material: naive CD4+ T cells from PBMCs. Source of these receptors: a man younger than 35 in good health. Some clones in this sample may be carry-over from other donors' samples. CDR3s include the opening cysteine and the closing phenylalanine or tryptophan. A D gene is named only where the DNA matches it firmly. Clone size appears in some rows only: once, few, many, or a class for an expanded clone.

v_call	clone_size	j_call	d_call	cdr3_aa	cdr3_nt
TRBV19	.	TRBJ1-2	.	CASSMWQALNYGYTF	TGTGCCAGTAGTATGTGGCAGGCACTTAACTATGGCTACACCTTC
TRBV11-2	.	TRBJ1-1	.	CASSLLSLGKMNTEAFF	TGTGCCAGCAGCTTATTAAGCTTAGGGAAAATGAACACTGAAGCTTTCTTT
TRBV28	.	TRBJ2-7	TRBD1	CASRGSGQGAKEQYF	TGTGCCAGCAGAGGGTCGGGACAGGGGGCGAAAGAGCAGTACTTC
TRBV7-2	.	TRBJ2-4	TRBD2	CASSFGLAGILAKNIQYF	TGTGCCAGCAGCTTTGGGCTAGCGGGTATCTTAGCCAAAAACATTCAGTACTTC
TRBV6-5	once	TRBJ1-1	.	CASSLGFENTEAFF	TGTGCCAGCAGTTTGGGGTTTGAGAACACTGAAGCTTTCTTT
TRBV18	.	TRBJ1-5	TRBD1	CASSSGTGGQPQHF	TGTGCCAGCTCGTCCGGGACAGGGGGTCAGCCCCAGCATTTT
TRBV19	.	TRBJ2-3	TRBD1	CASSVAGGADTQYF	TGTGCCAGTAGTGTCGCAGGGGGCGCCGATACGCAGTATTTT
TRBV7-2	.	TRBJ1-1	.	CASSLSQGLTEAFF	TGTGCCAGCAGCTTATCTCAGGGGCTCACTGAAGCTTTCTTT
TRBV9	.	TRBJ1-2	.	CASSGGTANYGYTF	TGTGCCAGCAGCGGAGGGACGGCTAACTATGGCTACACCTTC
TRBV11-2	.	TRBJ2-3	TRBD2	CASSLGFSGSGDTQYF	TGTGCCAGCAGCTTAGGGTTTAGCGGGAGTGGAGATACGCAGTATTTT
TRBV2	.	TRBJ2-5	TRBD2	CATSMGGGGTSGETQYF	TGTGCCACCTCAATGGGGGGAGGCGGGACTAGCGGAGAGACCCAGTACTTC
TRBV7-2	once	TRBJ1-1	.	CASSLLGVGQLSEAFF	TGTGCCAGCAGCTTATTGGGAGTAGGGCAGCTCTCTGAAGCTTTCTTT
TRBV4-1	.	TRBJ1-1	.	CASSQRQRNTEAFF	TGCGCCAGCAGCCAAAGACAGAGGAACACTGAAGCTTTCTTT
TRBV10-3	.	TRBJ2-1	TRBD2	CAISARTSGKGYNEQFF	TGTGCCATCAGTGCGAGGACTAGCGGGAAGGGTTACAATGAGCAGTTCTTC
TRBV15	.	TRBJ1-2	TRBD1	CATSSGQGNYGYTF	TGTGCCACCAGCTCCGGACAGGGGAACTATGGCTACACCTTC
TRBV27	.	TRBJ2-7	.	CASARVGNSYEQYF	TGTGCCAGCGCCAGGGTGGGTAACTCCTACGAGCAGTACTTC
TRBV14	.	TRBJ2-1	TRBD2	CASRETSGSYNEQFF	TGTGCCAGCAGAGAGACTAGCGGGAGTTACAATGAGCAGTTCTTC
TRBV13	.	TRBJ2-3	.	CASRKREDTQYF	TGTGCCAGCAGGAAACGGGAAGATACGCAGTATTTT
TRBV15	.	TRBJ2-2	TRBD1	CATSRGGTGGNTGELFF	TGTGCCACCAGCAGAGGTGGGACAGGGGGGAACACCGGGGAGCTGTTTTTT
TRBV28	.	TRBJ2-1	.	CASTLPSYNEQFF	TGTGCCAGCACCCTCCCCTCCTACAATGAGCAGTTCTTC
TRBV18	.	TRBJ1-1	.	CASSPGGNTEAFF	TGTGCCAGCTCACCAGGAGGAAACACTGAAGCTTTCTTT
TRBV28	.	TRBJ2-3	TRBD1	CASSQWGQAWGGTQYF	TGTGCCAGCAGTCAATGGGGACAGGCTTGGGGTGGTACGCAGTATTTT
TRBV28	.	TRBJ2-1	TRBD2	CASSSFPGTSNNEQFF	TGTGCCAGCAGTTCCTTCCCCGGGACTAGTAACAATGAGCAGTTCTTC
TRBV18	.	TRBJ2-7	.	CASSHQARAGGYYEQYF	TGTGCCAGCTCTCACCAAGCCCGAGCAGGGGGGTACTACGAGCAGTACTTC
TRBV7-8	.	TRBJ1-1	.	CASSHRPGLRLGAFF	TGTGCCAGCAGCCACCGGCCGGGACTCAGACTGGGTGCTTTCTTT
TRBV4-1	.	TRBJ2-1	TRBD1	CASSNLDRGGGNEQFF	TGCGCCAGCAGTAACTTGGACAGGGGAGGGGGCAATGAGCAGTTCTTC
TRBV2	.	TRBJ1-4	TRBD1	CASGTATNEKLFF	TGTGCCAGCGGGACAGCAACTAATGAAAAACTGTTTTTT
TRBV5-1	.	TRBJ2-3	TRBD2	CASSPGLAGPERDTQYF	TGCGCCAGCAGCCCGGGACTAGCGGGACCCGAACGGGATACGCAGTATTTT
TRBV28	.	TRBJ2-2	TRBD2	CASSLGLVLNTGELFF	TGTGCCAGCAGTTTAGGACTAGTACTGAACACCGGGGAGCTGTTTTTT
TRBV12-5	.	TRBJ1-2	.	CASGFGGVLYGYTF	TGTGCTAGTGGTTTTGGAGGGGTCCTCTATGGCTACACCTTC
TRBV11-2	.	TRBJ2-5	.	CASSFQGLGETQYF	TGTGCCAGCAGCTTTCAGGGGCTGGGGGAGACCCAGTACTTC
TRBV6-6	.	TRBJ2-5	.	CASSYSQETQYF	TGTGCCAGCAGTTACTCACAAGAGACCCAGTACTTC
TRBV28	.	TRBJ1-5	TRBD1	CASSLTTGGRNQPQHF	TGTGCCAGCAGTTTAACGACAGGGGGCCGTAATCAGCCCCAGCATTTT
TRBV7-9	.	TRBJ2-1	TRBD2	CAFNLLADNEQFF	TGTGCCTTCAACTTACTAGCGGACAATGAGCAGTTCTTC
TRBV10-1	.	TRBJ2-7	TRBD2	CASSPGGADPRYEQYF	TGCGCCAGCAGCCCCGGGGGGGCGGACCCCCGCTACGAGCAGTACTTC
TRBV19	.	TRBJ1-4	.	CATQPIWGANEKLFF	TGTGCCACCCAACCCATCTGGGGGGCTAATGAAAAACTGTTTTTT
TRBV11-2	.	TRBJ2-7	TRBD2	CASSLDSGAVIHEYF	TGTGCCAGCAGCTTAGATAGCGGGGCAGTGATTCACGAATACTTC
TRBV28	.	TRBJ2-2	.	CASTSGSGSYTGELFF	TGTGCCAGCACGTCAGGTTCGGGGTCGTACACCGGGGAGCTGTTTTTT
TRBV28	once	TRBJ2-1	.	CASSRGGAVSYNEQFF	TGTGCCAGCAGTAGAGGAGGGGCGGTATCCTACAATGAGCAGTTCTTC
TRBV27	.	TRBJ1-2	TRBD1	CASSNSPVGGGTNYGYTF	TGTGCCAGCAGCAATAGCCCGGTGGGAGGGGGCACTAACTATGGCTACACCTTC
TRBV28	.	TRBJ2-7	.	CASSLFALYEQYF	TGTGCCAGCAGTTTATTCGCGCTCTACGAGCAGTACTTC
TRBV28	once	TRBJ2-3	.	CASSFYARTDTQYF	TGTGCCAGCAGTTTTTATGCGCGCACAGATACGCAGTATTTT
TRBV7-3	.	TRBJ1-1	.	CASSLVGGVNTEAFF	TGTGCCAGCAGCTTAGTCGGGGGGGTGAACACTGAAGCTTTCTTT
TRBV28	once	TRBJ1-5	TRBD1	CASSSDRGLNQPQHF	TGTGCCAGCAGTTCGGACAGGGGGCTCAATCAGCCCCAGCATTTT
TRBV21-1	.	TRBJ2-7	.	CASSKTGDRAYEQYF	TGTGCCAGCAGCAAAACCGGGGACAGGGCTTACGAGCAGTACTTC
TRBV5-1	.	TRBJ2-5	.	CASSLGGSQETQYF	TGCGCCAGCAGCTTGGGGGGCTCCCAAGAGACCCAGTACTTC
TRBV5-4	.	TRBJ1-5	.	CASSLDGQPQHF	TGTGCCAGCAGCTTGGATGGCCAGCCCCAGCATTTT
TRBV4-1	.	TRBJ1-1	.	CASSQDSGSRTEAFF	TGCGCCAGCAGCCAAGATTCCGGGAGTCGCACTGAAGCTTTCTTT
TRBV4-1	.	TRBJ2-5	TRBD2	CASSQDELASLETQYF	TGCGCCAGCAGCCAGGACGAACTAGCGAGTTTAGAGACCCAGTACTTC
TRBV6-5	.	TRBJ2-1	.	CASSYGYNEQFF	TGTGCCAGCAGTTACGGCTACAATGAGCAGTTCTTC
TRBV18	.	TRBJ1-1	TRBD1	CASSPDRGYGEAFF	TGTGCCAGCTCACCGGACAGGGGGTACGGTGAAGCTTTCTTT
TRBV7-9	.	TRBJ2-7	TRBD1	CASSHGQGLYEQYF	TGTGCCAGCAGCCATGGACAGGGGCTTTACGAGCAGTACTTC
TRBV4-1	.	TRBJ2-1	.	CASSRGRGGKDNEQFF	TGCGCCAGCAGCCGGGGTCGGGGCGGGAAGGACAATGAGCAGTTCTTC
TRBV11-3	.	TRBJ1-1	.	CASSLGGDVPTEAFF	TGTGCCAGCAGCTTAGGGGGGGATGTTCCGACTGAAGCTTTCTTT
TRBV5-4	.	TRBJ2-7	TRBD2	CASSLSQASGSYEQYF	TGTGCCAGCAGCTTGTCCCAGGCTAGCGGTTCCTACGAGCAGTACTTC